The T cell receptor (beta chain) under discussion was sequenced for a study of T-cell memory formation after mild COVID-19. Employing constant-segment primers, 5'RACE generated TCR alpha and TCR beta cDNA libraries bearing sample barcodes and UMIs. TCRdb recomputed calls from the 5' RACE reads with MiXCR, one row per CDR3 protein. The repertoire has around 200,000 distinct CDR3 sequences, 27% of them found once; the top ten carry about 10%. The CDR3 sequence is 16 residues long. Germline V lookup: CDR1 SEHNR, CDR2 FQNEAQ (reference sequence). Trimming shortened V by 5 bases and J by 2 bases, and 18 bases separated the two germline ends. This clonotype was seen only a few times. Its antigen is unknown. Study-level findings and limits: Mainly CM and EM harbored the contracting CD4+ clones; mainly EMRA harbored the CD8+ ones. Clones shrinking between day 15 and 85 showed a balanced CD4/CD8 split, and those that grew later tilted toward CD4+.

The sequence was collected from an adult woman who had mild COVID-19 (a few samples of this study predate the infection). Cell type and time point are not known. Sequencing input: PBMCs or a T cell subset sorted from them (not recorded which). The chain couples TRBV7-9 to TRBJ2-5; D tentatively fits TRBD1 or TRBD2 (5 bases each). For the CDR3, the DNA is TGTGCCAGCAGCCAGACACCCGGGACGGGGCAAGAGACCCAGTACTTC. Translating it yields CASSQTPGTGQETQYF.